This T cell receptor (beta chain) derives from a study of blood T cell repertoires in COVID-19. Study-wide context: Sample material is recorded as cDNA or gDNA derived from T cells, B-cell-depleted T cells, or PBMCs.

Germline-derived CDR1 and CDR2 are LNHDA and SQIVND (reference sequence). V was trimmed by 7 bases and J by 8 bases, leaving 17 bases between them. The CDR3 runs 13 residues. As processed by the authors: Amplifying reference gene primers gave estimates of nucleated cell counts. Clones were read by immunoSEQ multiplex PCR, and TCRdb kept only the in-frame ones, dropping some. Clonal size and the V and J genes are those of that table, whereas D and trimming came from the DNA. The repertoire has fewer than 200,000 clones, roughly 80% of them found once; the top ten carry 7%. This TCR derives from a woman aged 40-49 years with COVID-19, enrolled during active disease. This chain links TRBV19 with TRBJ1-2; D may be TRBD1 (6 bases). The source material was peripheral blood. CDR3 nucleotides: TGTGCCAGTAAACCGGGACACCCAAGAGGCTACACCTTC. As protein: CASKPGHPRGYTF.